The sequence of this T cell receptor beta chain was determined in a study of control samples from healthy donors and cancer patients (dated by TCRdb to about 2020). The method was the immunoSEQ multiplex PCR assay. Drawn from immuneACCESS, this table holds only the in-frame rearrangements with V and J called that TCRdb kept. Clones are partly lost; checked studies trace under half to an unresolved V gene and leave the rest unexplained. The sample records about 75,000 clones, approximately 80% of which are singletons. The top ten clones comprise about 16% of the sample. The germline V gene sets CDR1 to SGHDT and CDR2 to YYEEEE. Between the V and J ends, shortened by 0 bases and 9 bases respectively, the junction contains 7 bases. The CDR3 spans 11 residues, from the cysteine through the phenylalanine. Only the CDR3 region is kept as DNA, spanning 33 bases read in frame from base 1. As concerns this clone: This clone's antigen is unknown. No clone much larger than this one lies a single base away; base qualities are absent.

This TCR derives from a man aged 50 to 60 in good health. Sequenced sample: blood. Recombination connected TRBV5-6 to TRBJ2-7; no D gene can be assigned with confidence. The sequenced DNA is TGTGCCAGCAGCTTGGACGACTTGCAGTACTTC. Translated, this gives CASSLDDLQYF.